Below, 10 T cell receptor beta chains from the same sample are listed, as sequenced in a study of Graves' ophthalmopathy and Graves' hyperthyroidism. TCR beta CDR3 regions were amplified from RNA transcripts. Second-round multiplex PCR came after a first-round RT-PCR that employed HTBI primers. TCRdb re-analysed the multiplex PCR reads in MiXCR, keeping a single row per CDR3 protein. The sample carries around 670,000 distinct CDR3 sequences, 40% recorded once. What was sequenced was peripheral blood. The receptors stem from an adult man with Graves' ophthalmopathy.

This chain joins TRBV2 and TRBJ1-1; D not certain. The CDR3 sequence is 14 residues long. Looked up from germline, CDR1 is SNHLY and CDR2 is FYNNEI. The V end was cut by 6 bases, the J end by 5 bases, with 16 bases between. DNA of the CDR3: TGTGCCAGCAGGACCACCCTATCGGGGACTGAAGCTTTCTTT. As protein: CASRTTLSGTEAFF.

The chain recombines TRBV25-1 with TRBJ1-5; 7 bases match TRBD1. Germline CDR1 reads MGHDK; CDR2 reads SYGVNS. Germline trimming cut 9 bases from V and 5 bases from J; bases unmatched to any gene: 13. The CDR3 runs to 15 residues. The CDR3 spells CASYATGRGDQPQHF. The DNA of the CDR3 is TGTGCCAGTTACGCGACAGGGAGGGGAGATCAGCCCCAGCATTTT.

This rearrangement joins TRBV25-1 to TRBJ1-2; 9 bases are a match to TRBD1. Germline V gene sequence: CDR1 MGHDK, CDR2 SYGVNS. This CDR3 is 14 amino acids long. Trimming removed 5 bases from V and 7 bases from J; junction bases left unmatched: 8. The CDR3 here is CASSSGQGRVGYTF. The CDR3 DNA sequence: TGTGCCAGCAGTTCGGGACAGGGACGGGTTGGCTACACCTTC.

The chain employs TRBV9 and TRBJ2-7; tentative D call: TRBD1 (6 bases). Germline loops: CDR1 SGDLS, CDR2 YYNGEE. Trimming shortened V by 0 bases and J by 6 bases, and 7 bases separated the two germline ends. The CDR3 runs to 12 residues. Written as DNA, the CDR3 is TGTGCCAGCAGCGTAGTAGGGGGCGAGCAGTACTTC. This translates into CASSVVGGEQYF.

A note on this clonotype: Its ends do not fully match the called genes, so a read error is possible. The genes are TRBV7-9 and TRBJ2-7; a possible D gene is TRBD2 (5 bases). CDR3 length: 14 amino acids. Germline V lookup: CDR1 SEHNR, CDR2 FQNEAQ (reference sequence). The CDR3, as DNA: TGCGCCAGCAGCCATGAGCGGTTATCCTACGAGCAGTACTTC. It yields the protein CASSHERLSYEQYF.

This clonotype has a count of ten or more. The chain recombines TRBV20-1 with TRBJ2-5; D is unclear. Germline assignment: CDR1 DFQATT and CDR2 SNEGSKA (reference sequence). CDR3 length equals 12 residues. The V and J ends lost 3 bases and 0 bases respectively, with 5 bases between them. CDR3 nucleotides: TGCAGTGCTAGGCCGGACCAAGAGACCCAGTACTTC. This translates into CSARPDQETQYF.

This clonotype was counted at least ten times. The CDR3 DNA follows: TGTGCCAGCAGCTTAAGGTGGCAGGACTATGGCTACACCTTC. Amino acid sequence: CASSLRWQDYGYTF. The J gene is TRBJ1-2, the V gene TRBV7-9; no reliable D call. The CDR3 has 14 amino acids. V was clipped by 2 bases and J by 3 bases, with 10 bases between them. Germline loops: CDR1 SEHNR, CDR2 FQNEAQ (reference sequence).

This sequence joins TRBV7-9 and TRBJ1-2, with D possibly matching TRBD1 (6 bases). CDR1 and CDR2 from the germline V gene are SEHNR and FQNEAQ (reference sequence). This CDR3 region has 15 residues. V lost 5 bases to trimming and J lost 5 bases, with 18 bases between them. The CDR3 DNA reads TGTGCCAGCAGCCCACAGGGCTCGGGGGCGTATGGCTACACCTTC. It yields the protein CASSPQGSGAYGYTF.

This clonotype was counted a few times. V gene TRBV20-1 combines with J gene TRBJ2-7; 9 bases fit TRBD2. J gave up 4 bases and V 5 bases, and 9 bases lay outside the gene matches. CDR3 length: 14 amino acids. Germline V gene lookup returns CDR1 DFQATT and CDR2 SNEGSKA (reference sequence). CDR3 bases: TGCAGTGCTTATAGCGGGAGTGGCTTGTACGAGCAGTACTTC. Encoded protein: CSAYSGSGLYEQYF.

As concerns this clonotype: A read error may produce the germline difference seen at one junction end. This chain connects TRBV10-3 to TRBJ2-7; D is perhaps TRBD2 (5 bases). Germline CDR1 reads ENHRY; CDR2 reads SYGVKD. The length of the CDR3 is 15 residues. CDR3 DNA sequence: TGTGCCAGCAGTGAAGGAGGCGGGTGGGTGTACGAGCAGTACTTC. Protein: CASSEGGGWVYEQYF.